The 7 T cell receptor beta chains below come from one sample, sequenced in a study of shared clonotypes between healthy human individuals. Clones were sequenced by immunoSEQ multiplex PCR, and TCRdb holds only the in-frame ones, with some missing. The sample consists of approximately 350,000 clones, roughly 96% of them appearing once. Specimen: memory CD8+ T cells sorted from blood. Regarding subset: CD45RO+ cells pooled with CCR7-negative TemRA cells. The source of these receptors is a man aged 25-45 years in good health.

V usage is TRBV25-1 and J usage is TRBJ2-1; no clear D gene. Trimming left V 1 base short and J 4 bases short, with 14 bases between. CDR1 and CDR2 from the germline V gene are MGHDK and SYGVNS. The CDR3 is 16 amino acids. CDR3 protein: CASSEFRYSTYNEQFF. The DNA for the CDR3 is TGTGCCAGCAGTGAATTCAGGTACTCTACTTACAATGAGCAGTTCTTC.

The chain couples TRBV19 to TRBJ1-5; D is unresolved. CDR1 and CDR2 from the germline V gene are LNHDA and SQIVND (reference sequence). CDR3 length equals 14 residues. V shed 3 bases and J shed 3 bases, with 9 bases lying between them. In DNA, the CDR3 is TGTGCCAGTAGTATGAGAGGGATCAATCAGCCCCAGCATTTT. Residues: CASSMRGINQPQHF.

J is TRBJ2-7 and V is TRBV19, with TRBD1 matching over 8 bases. The CDR3 is 15 amino acids. The germline CDR1 and CDR2 sequences are LNHDA and SQIVND (reference sequence). V was clipped by 3 bases and J by 3 bases; unmatched bases: 7. CDR3 coding DNA: TGTGCCAGTAGTATTTCAGGGGGCGCCCACTACGAGCAGTACTTC. Encoded protein: CASSISGGAHYEQYF. The full variable domain, in which reference TRBV19 and TRBJ2-7 provide the parts outside the CDR3, is DGGITQSPKYLFRKEGQNVTLSCEQNLNHDAMYWYRQDPGQGLRLIYYSQIVNDFQKGDIAEGYSVSREKKESFPLTVTSAQKNPTAFYLCASSISGGAHYEQYFGPGTRLTVT.

The CDR3 nucleotides read TGTGCCAGGACGAGAAGCGGAAACCCCTACGAGCAGTACTTC. This translates into CARTRSGNPYEQYF. This chain joins TRBV6-6 and TRBJ2-7, with a tentative D call TRBD2 (5 bases). The CDR3 totals 14 residues. Germline assignment: CDR1 MNHNY and CDR2 SVGAGI (reference sequence). V was pared by 9 bases and J by 2 bases, with 17 bases between.

The count of this clone is one. This chain uses TRBV6-5 with TRBJ1-1; D is undetermined. CDR1 is MNHEY, CDR2 SVGAGI, per germline. This CDR3 contains 13 residues. V shed 5 bases and J shed 5 bases, with 12 bases lying between them. The CDR3 is CASSRGGLTEAFF. CDR3 coding DNA: TGTGCCAGCAGTCGGGGAGGTCTTACTGAAGCTTTCTTT.

V is TRBV30 and J is TRBJ1-2; D might be TRBD1 (6 bases). The CDR3 has 12 amino acids. The V end lost 2 bases, the J end lost 6 bases, and 10 bases lay between the germline ends. CDR1 is GTSNPN and CDR2 is SVGIG in the germline V gene (reference sequence). The CDR3 sequence is CAWSRGGNGYTF. Written as DNA, the CDR3 is TGTGCCTGGAGTAGAGGGGGAAATGGCTACACCTTC. The full variable domain, completed using reference TRBV30 and TRBJ1-2, is SQTIHQWPATLVQPVGSPLSLECTVEGTSNPNLYWYRQAAGRGLQLLFYSVGIGQISSEVPQNLSASRPQDRQFILSSKKLLLSDSGFYLCAWSRGGNGYTFGSGTRLTVV.

The chain employs TRBV28 and TRBJ2-1; 10 positions match TRBD2. The CDR3 totals 16 residues. Per the germline V gene, CDR1 is MDHEN and CDR2 is SYDVKM. V trimming: 2 bases; J trimming: 4 bases; junction bases outside the gene matches: 5. The CDR3 is CASSLPRLAGYNEQFF. In nucleotides, the CDR3 is TGTGCCAGCAGTTTACCCCGACTAGCGGGTTACAATGAGCAGTTCTTC. Looking up the rest from reference TRBV28 and TRBJ2-1 gives the full variable domain: DVKVTQSSRYLVKRTGEKVFLECVQDMDHENMFWYRQDPGLGLRLIYFSYDVKMKEKGDIPEGYSVSREKKERFSLILESASTNQTSMYLCASSLPRLAGYNEQFFGPGTRLTVL.